The clone carrying this TCR beta chain was seen once. No antigen is known for it. The entry originates in a study of cytomegalovirus exposure and HLA in healthy donors. General observations from the study: An analysis was carried out later, and it reportedly showed fewer N-insertions in an Asian-associated ancestry cluster than the roughly 700-donor mean.

The V end was cut by 4 bases, the J end by 5 bases, with 21 bases between. The length of the CDR3 is 17 residues. Germline CDR1 is LGHNA and CDR2 is YSLEER. The PCR contained 60 Vbeta and 13 Jbeta primers. Profiled with immunoSEQ multiplex PCR; TCRdb holds only in-frame clones, not every one. Here the sample spans some 180,000 clones, about 83% being singletons. These donors counted as nominally healthy when sampled, but unrecorded immune exposures were likely. V and J are TRBV4-3 and TRBJ2-1; possible D gene TRBD2, 7 bases. The source is a man aged 35 to 55 in good health and CMV-seropositive. The source material was PBMCs. This CDR3 reads CASSREGRGNYNNEQFF. The DNA for the CDR3 is TGCGCCAGCAGCCGCGAGGGGAGGGGGAATTACAACAATGAGCAGTTCTTC.